Below, one TCR beta chain is given with its context. Membership in each cohort depended on participant-reported clinical history. In Cohort 3, a recovered donor had either two negative PCRs, clearance, or symptom resolution. The sample is drawn from a study of blood T cell repertoires in COVID-19. Study overall: T cells, B-cell-depleted T cells, or PBMCs provided the cDNA or gDNA that served as material.

This CDR3 spans 15 amino acids. Looked up from germline, CDR1 is SGHRS and CDR2 is YFSETQ. J gave up 3 bases and V 2 bases, and 5 bases lay outside the gene matches. Original data processing: Amplification of reference gene primers was used by the study to estimate nucleated cell counts. TCRdb keeps only in-frame clones here, not all; method: immunoSEQ multiplex PCR. V and J calls and clone size come straight from that table; D and trimming were deduced from the DNA. The table lists fewer than 300,000 clones, 85% of them singletons, with 2% to 3% in the top ten. Sequenced input: PBMCs or T cells enriched from blood (not recorded which). This TCR derives from a woman aged 45-59 years who had recovered from COVID-19. The chain links TRBV5-1 to TRBJ2-3, with 8 bases that match TRBD2. The CDR3 reads CASSFQGGGTDTQYF. For the CDR3, the DNA is TGCGCCAGCAGCTTCCAGGGCGGGGGGACAGATACGCAGTATTTT. Drawing the rest from reference TRBV5-1 and TRBJ2-3, the complete variable domain is KAGVTQTPRYLIKTRGQQVTLSCSPISGHRSVSWYQQTPGQGLQFLFEYFSETQRNKGNFPGRFSGRQFSNSRSEMNVSTLELGDSALYLCASSFQGGGTDTQYFGPGTRLTVL.